Below are 21 T cell receptor beta chains sequenced from a single sample in a study of T cell repertoires in cytomegalovirus infection. TCRdb itself ran the reads through MiXCR, one entry per CDR3 protein. The sample has nearly 450,000 distinct CDR3 sequences, roughly 30% seen once. What was sequenced was PBMCs. The receptors were sampled from a human donor in good health (CMV status not recorded). Some clones in this sample may be carry-over from other donors' samples.

This clonotype occurred a few times. The CDR3 sequence is CASTTELQTGSYGYTF. The DNA for the CDR3 is TGTGCCAGCACCACAGAACTTCAAACAGGGTCCTATGGCTACACCTTC. V usage is TRBV7-9 and J usage is TRBJ1-2; perhaps TRBD1 as D (6 bases). Germline loops: CDR1 SEHNR, CDR2 FQNEAQ (reference sequence). Trimming cost V 7 bases and J 4 bases, with 22 bases left between them. CDR3 length: 16 residues.

This clonotype turned up a few times. The genes are TRBV28 and TRBJ2-2; 9 bases match TRBD1. With V trimmed by 7 bases and J by 0 bases, 6 bases remained unmatched. Germline CDR1 is MDHEN and CDR2 is SYDVKM. This CDR3 is built from 16 residues. The CDR3 loop reads CASNLGQGSNTGELFF. CDR3 DNA sequence: TGTGCCAGCAACTTGGGACAGGGCTCGAACACCGGGGAGCTGTTTTTT.

V and J are TRBV19 and TRBJ1-4; unclear D gene. The CDR3 consists of 12 residues. The V gene's germline CDR1 is LNHDA and CDR2 SQIVND (reference sequence). The germline V and J ends were trimmed by 6 bases and 11 bases, with 13 bases remaining between them. CDR3 amino acids: CASRYRSSKLFF. CDR3 coding DNA: TGTGCCAGTAGATACAGAAGTTCGAAACTGTTTTTT.

This clonotype was seen only a few times. This sequence joins TRBV10-3 and TRBJ2-5, with 7 bases that match TRBD1. V shed 6 bases and J 5 bases; nucleotides not matched to a gene: 6. The V gene's germline CDR1 is ENHRY and CDR2 SYGVKD. This CDR3 spans 13 amino acids. The CDR3: CAIRLKQGETQYF. The CDR3 DNA follows: TGTGCCATCAGGTTGAAACAGGGGGAGACCCAGTACTTC.

The chain has TRBV20-1 and TRBJ2-5, with D maybe TRBD2 (6 bases). CDR1 and CDR2 from the germline V gene are DFQATT and SNEGSKA (reference sequence). This CDR3 region has 14 residues. Trimming took off 4 bases at V and 3 bases at J, with 15 bases between the two ends. The CDR3 sequence: CSATLGSGKETQYF. CDR3 bases: TGCAGTGCTACCCTGGGTAGCGGTAAAGAGACCCAGTACTTC.

CDR3 region: CASSQDTPVGAGNEQFF. Here the CDR3 DNA reads TGCGCCAGCAGCCAAGATACCCCGGTGGGGGCGGGCAATGAGCAGTTCTTC. The J gene is TRBJ2-1, the V gene TRBV4-1, with a tentative D call TRBD1 (6 bases). V was cut by 0 bases and J by 6 bases, with 18 bases left in between. The CDR3 covers 17 residues. CDR1 and CDR2 (germline): MGHRA, YSYEKL.

This clonotype was detected only a few times. The chain carries TRBV4-3 and TRBJ1-1; tentative D call: TRBD1 (6 bases). Trimming cost V 0 bases and J 9 bases, with 14 bases left between them. This CDR3 has 14 residues. Germline CDR1 reads LGHNA; CDR2 reads YSLEER. CDR3 residues: CASSQEEETGKAFF. The CDR3 bases are TGCGCCAGCAGCCAAGAGGAGGAAACAGGGAAAGCTTTCTTT.

The chain carries TRBV2 and TRBJ2-7; TRBD1 matches 7 bases. The CDR3 has 15 residues. The V segment lost 5 bases and the J segment 6 bases; nucleotides outside the gene matches: 13. Germline assignment: CDR1 SNHLY and CDR2 FYNNEI. CDR3 DNA sequence: TGTGCCAGCAGTCCACAGGGGACCCCGTTAGGCGAGCAGTACTTC. It codes for CASSPQGTPLGEQYF.

The genes are TRBV19 and TRBJ2-4; D is uncertain. Deletions cut 5 bases from V and 6 bases from J, with 20 bases between. Germline-derived CDR1 and CDR2 are LNHDA and SQIVND (reference sequence). The CDR3 is 16 amino acids. CDR3 coding DNA: TGTGCCAGTAGTCCCTCCCCTCTGGCAGATTTAAACATTCAGTACTTC. It specifies CASSPSPLADLNIQYF.

This clonotype was seen only a few times. The chain recombines TRBV19 with TRBJ1-2; D remains ambiguous. CDR1 and CDR2 (germline): LNHDA, SQIVND (reference sequence). CDR3 size: 11 residues. V lost 3 bases and J 6 bases, leaving 5 bases between the germline ends. The CDR3 DNA is TGTGCCAGTAGTATTACGGATGGCTACACCTTC. Its protein product is CASSITDGYTF.

The chain employs TRBV15 and TRBJ1-1, with unresolved D. Germline V gives CDR1 LNHNV, CDR2 YYDKDF (reference sequence). The CDR3 extends over 13 amino acids. V was trimmed by 1 base and J by 0 bases, leaving 3 bases between them. Here the CDR3 reads CATSRGLNTEAFF. CDR3 sequence (DNA): TGTGCCACCAGCAGAGGGCTGAACACTGAAGCTTTCTTT.

This clonotype was recorded at least ten times. The chain uses TRBV12-3 or TRBV12-4 and TRBJ1-4, with 12 bases matching TRBD1. With 3 bases clipped from V and 8 bases from J, the junction kept 16 bases outside the gene matches. The CDR3 sequence is 19 residues long. CDR3 protein: CASSFGPGTGGRGSEKLFF. CDR3 nucleotide sequence: TGTGCCAGCAGTTTCGGCCCCGGGACAGGGGGCCGGGGAAGCGAAAAACTGTTTTTT.

Details on this clonotype: This sequence may be a read error, since a much larger clone differs from it by one base. This rearrangement joins TRBV7-2 to TRBJ2-1, with TRBD2 matching over 10 bases. There are 16 residues in the CDR3. Germline loops: CDR1 SGHTA, CDR2 FQGNSA. CDR3 coding DNA: TGTTCCAGCAGCTTAACCGGGGCTAGCGGGGGCTATGAGCAGTTCTTC. The encoded protein is CSSSLTGASGGYEQFF.

The V call is TRBV7-9, the J call TRBJ1-2; TRBD1 matches 7 bases. Per germline, CDR1 SEHNR and CDR2 FQNEAQ (reference sequence). V was pared by 4 bases and J by 8 bases, with 7 bases of the junction left unmatched. This CDR3 is built from 13 residues. The CDR3: CASSSGQFGGYTF. As DNA, the CDR3 is TGTGCCAGCAGCTCGGGACAGTTCGGGGGCTACACCTTC.

V is TRBV10-2 and J is TRBJ2-7; tentative D call: TRBD1 (6 bases). V gave up 9 bases and J gave up 7 bases, with 13 bases separating them. CDR1 WSHSY and CDR2 SAAADI come from the germline V gene. The CDR3 is 11 amino acids. CDR3 sequence (DNA): TGCGCCAGTACCGACAGGCTTGAGCAGTACTTC. It specifies CASTDRLEQYF.

This chain uses TRBV10-3 with TRBJ1-2, with TRBD1 identical over 10 bases. The V segment lost 4 bases and the J segment 2 bases; nucleotides outside the gene matches: 4. Germline lookup yields CDR1 ENHRY and CDR2 SYGVKD. This CDR3 is built from 15 residues. The CDR3 sequence: CAISGSGQGNYGYTF. The CDR3 coding sequence is TGTGCCATCAGTGGTTCGGGACAGGGGAACTATGGCTACACCTTC.

In its sample, this clonotype was seen a few times. The chain couples TRBV28 to TRBJ1-5; no firm D call. The V end was cut by 2 bases, the J end by 7 bases, with 6 bases between. The length of the CDR3 is 12 residues. Germline assignment: CDR1 MDHEN and CDR2 SYDVKM. CDR3 protein: CASSLRPQPQHF. The CDR3 DNA follows: TGTGCCAGCAGTTTAAGACCGCAGCCCCAGCATTTT. The entire variable domain, with the rest obtained from reference TRBV28 and TRBJ1-5, is as follows: DVKVTQSSRYLVKRTGEKVFLECVQDMDHENMFWYRQDPGLGLRLIYFSYDVKMKEKGDIPEGYSVSREKKERFSLILESASTNQTSMYLCASSLRPQPQHFGDGTRLSIL.

This clonotype was recorded a few times. The gene calls are TRBV6-6 and TRBJ1-1; D may be TRBD1 (5 bases). CDR1 and CDR2 (germline): MNHNY, SVGAGI (reference sequence). V was pared by 2 bases and J by 1 base, with 8 bases between. The CDR3 has 14 amino acids. The CDR3 nucleotides read TGTGCCAGCAGTTACGGTGGGGGGAACACTGAAGCTTTCTTT. Its translation is CASSYGGGNTEAFF.

This clonotype was detected a few times. The V call is TRBV7-2, the J call TRBJ1-1; 8 positions match TRBD1. This CDR3 contains 14 residues. In germline, CDR1 is SGHTA, CDR2 FQGNSA. Germline trimming cut 5 bases from V and 6 bases from J; bases unmatched to any gene: 8. CDR3 sequence reads: CASSPQGASAEAFF. For the CDR3, the DNA is TGTGCCAGCAGCCCGCAGGGGGCGTCGGCTGAAGCTTTCTTT.

V is TRBV7-9 and J is TRBJ1-4, with D tentatively TRBD1 (5 bases). Deletions cut 5 bases from V and 4 bases from J, with 14 bases between. Germline V CDR1 and CDR2: SEHNR, FQNEAQ (reference sequence). CDR3 length: 15 residues. This CDR3 is CASSLGDGDNEKLFF. DNA of the CDR3: TGTGCCAGCAGCCTCGGGGACGGAGATAATGAAAAACTGTTTTTT.

This clonotype was observed at least ten times. The J gene is TRBJ1-1, the V gene TRBV5-6; TRBD1 aligns across 9 bases. Losses at the gene ends were 1 base for V and 1 base for J; bases not matched to a gene: 2. The CDR3 has 15 residues. In germline, CDR1 is SGHDT, CDR2 YYEEEE. CDR3 in amino acids: CASSLTGGPNTEAFF. Written as DNA, the CDR3 is TGTGCCAGCAGCTTGACAGGGGGCCCGAACACTGAAGCTTTCTTT.